This note documents a single TCR beta chain sequence. This sample was included in a study of cytomegalovirus exposure and HLA in healthy donors. The CDR3 length is 14 residues. With V trimmed by 3 bases and J by 4 bases, 3 bases remained unmatched. Germline V CDR1 and CDR2: LGHNA, YSLEER. Clones were sequenced by immunoSEQ multiplex PCR, and TCRdb holds only the in-frame ones, with some missing. The data hold fewer than 150,000 clones, with 88% observed a single time. The receptor was derived from a woman in her late teens or twenties in good health and CMV-seropositive. Material: PBMCs. V gene TRBV4-3 combines with J gene TRBJ1-3, with TRBD1 matching 7 bases. The CDR3 nucleotides read TGCGCCAGCAGCCACCTGACAGGGGGAAACACCATATATTTT. This translates into CASSHLTGGNTIYF.